Listed below are T cell receptor beta chains from one sample, sequenced in a study of CXCR3-negative and CXCR3-positive naive CD8 T cells. TCRdb reprocessed the 5' RACE reads and stores each CDR3 protein as one record, lacking DNA. This sample carries about 53,000 distinct CDR3 sequences, with approximately 0.56% going to the ten biggest clones. Sequenced sample: naive CXCR3+ CD8+ T cells from blood. The receptors derive from a human donor in good health. Some clones in this sample may be carry-over from other donors' samples. Each CDR3 is given with its conserved first and last residue. Each record gives: J gene, V gene, CDR3 protein.

TRBJ2-5 TRBV6-1 CASTLKPAASGGQETQYF
TRBJ2-1 TRBV7-9 CASSHRDNNEQFF
TRBJ2-3 TRBV14 CASSPSTSFADTQYF
TRBJ2-2 TRBV29-1 CSVEGTANTGELFF
TRBJ2-7 TRBV7-9 CASSFPPPYEQYF
TRBJ2-5 TRBV7-9 CASRTSGGQETQYF
TRBJ1-5 TRBV4-3 CASSQDSYSNQPQHF
TRBJ2-2 TRBV6-2/TRBV6-3 CASSILGGTGELFF
TRBJ2-7 TRBV14 CASSQSRGWIREQYF
TRBJ2-7 TRBV21-1 CASSKQGAPYEQYF
TRBJ2-7 TRBV12-3/TRBV12-4 CASSRFPSTTRESSYEQYF
TRBJ1-5 TRBV6-1 CASSEDRGMVWQPQHF
TRBJ2-3 TRBV6-6 CASSYSSRDSSTDTQYF
TRBJ2-3 TRBV15 CATSSRSGGSGTDTQYF
TRBJ2-2 TRBV7-9 CASSLTGDELFF
TRBJ1-1 TRBV28 CASSPYSRSDTEAFF
TRBJ2-7 TRBV7-2 CASTPRDRGSYEQYF
TRBJ1-1 TRBV20-1 CSAVEFSLEAFF
TRBJ2-7 TRBV6-5 CASSYPRQGRSSYEQYF
TRBJ1-5 TRBV7-9 CASSLEGAGNQPQHF
TRBJ2-1 TRBV29-1 CSATSGSYEQFF
TRBJ2-3 TRBV3-2 CASSQGGEGKHTQYF
TRBJ2-7 TRBV21-1 CASSKRHGSDRGYEQYF
TRBJ2-1 TRBV7-9 CAIGTEVYNEQFF
TRBJ2-5 TRBV11-3 CASSEWGKQETQYF
TRBJ2-1 TRBV5-1 CASSLVGPRGRNEQFF
TRBJ1-2 TRBV25-1 CASSAGGTGGIYGYTF